These 19 T cell receptor beta chains share one sample of origin, sequenced in a study of shared clonotypes between healthy human individuals. Measured with immunoSEQ multiplex PCR; TCRdb has only the in-frame clones, and not every one. Here the sample spans about 1,900,000 clones, approximately 95% being singletons. Naive CD8 cells were CD45RO-negative, positively selected for CCR7, excluding terminally differentiated effector memory CD45RA+ cells. The sample taken for sequencing was naive CD8+ T cells sorted from blood. The receptor set was obtained from a man between 18 and 35 years old in good health.

The rearrangement links TRBV7-9 to TRBJ2-1, with 14 bases that match TRBD2. J was trimmed by 8 bases and V by 5 bases; bases with no gene match: 5. The V gene's germline CDR1 is SEHNR and CDR2 FQNEAQ (reference sequence). This CDR3 contains 15 residues. This CDR3 reads CASSPTSGGAHEQFF. CDR3 DNA sequence: TGTGCCAGCAGCCCGACTAGCGGGGGGGCCCATGAGCAGTTCTTC.

The chain carries TRBV15 and TRBJ2-3, with D perhaps assigned TRBD1 or TRBD2 (6 bases each). This CDR3 has 13 amino acids. V lost 6 bases to trimming and J lost 4 bases, with 11 bases between them. CDR1 and CDR2 from the germline V gene are LNHNV and YYDKDF (reference sequence). The CDR3 loop reads CATRGGASDTQYF. The CDR3 DNA sequence: TGTGCCACCAGGGGGGGCGCGTCAGATACGCAGTATTTT.

The rearrangement uses TRBV10-1 and TRBJ1-3; no clear D gene. This CDR3 is 14 amino acids long. V was shortened by 2 bases and J by 0 bases, with 5 bases between the two germline ends. The V gene's germline CDR1 is WNHNN and CDR2 SYGVQD (reference sequence). The CDR3 DNA sequence: TGCGCCAGCAGTGAGGACCACTCTGGAAACACCATATATTTT. Protein: CASSEDHSGNTIYF.

V gene TRBV5-1 combines with J gene TRBJ2-7; a weak D match, TRBD1 (6 bases). This CDR3 contains 14 residues. The ends were cut back, 4 bases at V and 4 bases at J, with 15 bases in the middle. CDR1 is SGHRS and CDR2 is YFSETQ in the germline V gene. CDR3 residues: CASSPRTAPYEQYF. The CDR3 coding sequence is TGCGCCAGCAGCCCGAGGACAGCCCCTTACGAGCAGTACTTC. Combining the CDR3 with reference TRBV5-1 and TRBJ2-7 gives the whole variable domain KAGVTQTPRYLIKTRGQQVTLSCSPISGHRSVSWYQQTPGQGLQFLFEYFSETQRNKGNFPGRFSGRQFSNSRSEMNVSTLELGDSALYLCASSPRTAPYEQYFGPGTRLTVT.

The rearrangement links TRBV7-2 to TRBJ2-7; 9 bases align to TRBD1. The CDR3 consists of 15 residues. Trimming cost V 5 bases and J 0 bases; bases outside gene matches: 5. The germline V gene has CDR1 SGHTA and CDR2 FQGNSA. The CDR3 nucleotides read TGTGCCAGCAGCCCGCGGGGACAGGGCTCCTACGAGCAGTACTTC. Residues: CASSPRGQGSYEQYF.

The chain recombines TRBV7-9 with TRBJ1-2; D remains unclear. V was pared by 2 bases and J by 1 base, with 5 bases between. This CDR3 is 13 amino acids long. The germline V gene has CDR1 SEHNR and CDR2 FQNEAQ (reference sequence). In DNA, the CDR3 is TGTGCCAGCAGCTTATCAGTTAACTATGGCTACACCTTC. This translates into CASSLSVNYGYTF.

This clone was observed a single time. The chain carries TRBV7-8 and TRBJ2-7, with no clear D. The CDR3 covers 13 residues. The germline V gene has CDR1 SGHVS and CDR2 FQNEAQ. The germline V and J ends were trimmed by 4 bases and 0 bases, with 7 bases remaining between them. CDR3 in amino acids: CASSYASSYEQYF. CDR3 bases: TGTGCCAGCAGCTACGCATCCTCCTACGAGCAGTACTTC.

The chain links TRBV11-2 to TRBJ1-4, with D possibly being TRBD1 (5 bases). CDR3 length: 15 amino acids. The germline V gene has CDR1 SGHAT and CDR2 FQNNGV. V was cut by 4 bases and J by 4 bases, with 13 bases left in between. In DNA, the CDR3 is TGTGCCAGCAGCTCGGAAGGGGCCAATAATGAAAAACTGTTTTTT. Encoded protein: CASSSEGANNEKLFF.

A note on this clone: The junction and the germline gene differ at one end; a read error may be behind it. This chain joins TRBV11-2 and TRBJ1-2; D gene ambiguous. Per germline, CDR1 SGHAT and CDR2 FQNNGV. The CDR3 covers 15 residues. The CDR3 loop is CASSLVGSLKDGYTF. The DNA of the CDR3 is TGTGCCAGCAGTTTAGTGGGCAGTCTCAAGGACGGCTACACCTTC.

The chain is built from TRBV4-3 and TRBJ2-2; the match to TRBD2 covers 9 bases. The V gene's germline CDR1 is LGHNA and CDR2 YSLEER. V gave up 1 base and J gave up 1 base; unmatched junction bases: 1. The CDR3 length is 16 residues. CDR3 nucleotide sequence: TGCGCCAGCAGCCAAGGACTAGCGGTGAACACCGGGGAGCTGTTTTTT. It specifies CASSQGLAVNTGELFF.

To note about this clone: Different DNA sequences within this sample yield the same CDR3. The rearrangement joins TRBV6-5 to TRBJ2-2; D gene uncertain. Looked up from germline, CDR1 is MNHEY and CDR2 is SVGAGI. Trimming pared 0 bases from V and 5 bases from J, leaving 7 bases between. This CDR3 spans 14 amino acids. Here the CDR3 DNA reads TGTGCCAGCAGTTACTCGAGAGTAACCGGGGAGCTGTTTTTT. This sequence encodes CASSYSRVTGELFF.

This rearrangement joins TRBV2 to TRBJ2-7, with 8 bases aligning to TRBD2. Germline-derived CDR1 and CDR2 are SNHLY and FYNNEI. V gave up 7 bases and J gave up 2 bases; unmatched junction bases: 16. The CDR3 totals 17 residues. The CDR3 DNA reads as TGTGCCAGCAACACCAATGATGGGACTAGAGGTACCTACGAGCAGTACTTC. Its translation is CASNTNDGTRGTYEQYF.

This clone showed up just once. J is TRBJ1-5 and V is TRBV7-9; 10 positions agree with TRBD1. CDR3 length: 14 residues. V lost 4 bases and J lost 5; bases outside the gene matches: 2. Germline V CDR1 and CDR2: SEHNR, FQNEAQ (reference sequence). DNA for the CDR3: TGTGCCAGCAGCTACGGGACAGGGGATCAGCCCCAGCATTTT. It encodes CASSYGTGDQPQHF.

J is TRBJ2-3 and V is TRBV6-6; 11 nucleotides match TRBD2. Germline CDR1 reads MNHNY; CDR2 reads SVGAGI (reference sequence). The CDR3 runs to 16 residues. Trimming cost V 8 bases and J 0 bases; bases outside gene matches: 7. The chain's CDR3 is CASSLLAGGSTDTQYF. The CDR3, as DNA: TGTGCCAGCTCGCTTCTAGCGGGAGGAAGCACAGATACGCAGTATTTT.

The gene calls are TRBV10-1 and TRBJ2-5; 8 bases are shared with TRBD2. Germline values: CDR1 WNHNN, CDR2 SYGVQD (reference sequence). CDR3 size: 15 residues. V gave up 2 bases and J gave up 5 bases; unmatched junction bases: 7. CDR3 DNA sequence: TGCGCCAGCAGTGAGGGTAGCGGGAAGGGGGAGACCCAGTACTTC. This encodes CASSEGSGKGETQYF.

The rearrangement links TRBV25-1 to TRBJ2-7, with TRBD1 matching over 9 bases. CDR3 length: 18 residues. Trimming removed 6 bases from V and 1 base from J; junction bases left unmatched: 16. Germline V gene lookup returns CDR1 MGHDK and CDR2 SYGVNS. CDR3 loop: CASRGPSKQGAASYEQYF. The CDR3 DNA follows: TGTGCCAGCAGGGGCCCAAGCAAACAGGGGGCCGCTTCCTACGAGCAGTACTTC.

The V call is TRBV6-1, the J call TRBJ1-2, with 9 bases matching TRBD1. The V and J ends lost 8 bases and 2 bases, in that order; junction bases with no gene match: 3. The CDR3 sequence is 13 residues long. Germline V gene lookup returns CDR1 MNHNS and CDR2 SASEGT. For the CDR3, the DNA is TGTGCCAGCTGGGACAGGGAGAACTATGGCTACACCTTC. This translates into CASWDRENYGYTF.

This rearrangement joins TRBV7-2 to TRBJ1-4, with D tentatively TRBD1 (6 bases). Trimming removed 4 bases at V and 2 bases at J, with 11 bases between. The CDR3 spans 15 residues. The germline V gene encodes CDR1 SGHTA and CDR2 FQGNSA. The CDR3: CASSSWGGTNEKLFF. DNA of the CDR3: TGTGCCAGCAGCTCGTGGGGGGGCACTAATGAAAAACTGTTTTTT.

The chain joins TRBV28 to TRBJ2-7, with D maybe TRBD2 (7 bases). The length of the CDR3 is 12 residues. Per the germline V gene, CDR1 is MDHEN and CDR2 is SYDVKM. The V gene lost 11 bases and the J gene lost 0 bases, with 11 bases spanning the gap. The CDR3 region has the DNA TGTGCCGGGGGGGACACCTCCTACGAGCAGTACTTC. Its translation is CAGGDTSYEQYF.